This TCR beta chain was found in a study of beta chain features in type 1 diabetes. Sorting based on CD45RO/CCR7/CD25/CD127/CD95/CD27 separated CD4+ naive, central memory, regulatory and stem cell-like memory cells. Overall study findings and caveats: VDJ junctions from patients with type 1 diabetes contained fewer insertions and more deletions. Moderate but significant shortening of TCRB CDR3s was recorded in all four CD4+ subsets from Type 1 diabetes patients. For patients, the naive, central memory and Treg TCRB repertoires appeared more alike than for healthy donors.

The isolated RNA, all of it, was reverse transcribed, so expressed TCRB transcripts were what got sequenced. Some clones are missing from TCRdb's copy, which holds only in-frame ones; the method was immunoSEQ multiplex PCR. The repertoire holds roughly 300,000 clones, roughly a tenth seen once, with around 1% in the top ten. Remarks on this clone: What it binds is unknown.

Trimming removed 5 bases from V and 6 bases from J; junction bases left unmatched: 3. Germline values: CDR1 MDHEN, CDR2 SYDVKM. The CDR3 runs 14 residues. The sample comprised central memory CD4+ T cells from blood. The genes are TRBV28 and TRBJ2-4; 11 positions agree with TRBD1. This TCR derives from a man aged 25 to 40 with type 1 diabetes. DNA of the CDR3: TGTGCCAGCAGTCGGGGACAGGGGGTAAACATTCAGTACTTC. Its translation is CASSRGQGVNIQYF.